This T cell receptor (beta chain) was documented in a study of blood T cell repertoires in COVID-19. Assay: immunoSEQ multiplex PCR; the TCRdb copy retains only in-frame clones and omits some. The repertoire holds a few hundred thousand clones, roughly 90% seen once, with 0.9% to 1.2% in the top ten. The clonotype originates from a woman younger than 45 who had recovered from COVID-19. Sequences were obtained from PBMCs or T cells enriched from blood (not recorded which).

The CDR3 region is CASSSIGSNQPQHF. The CDR3 DNA follows: TGTGCCAGCAGTTCAATCGGGAGCAATCAGCCCCAGCATTTT. The chain has TRBV28 and TRBJ1-5; D unresolved. The CDR3 extends over 14 amino acids. Trimming removed 4 bases at V and 1 base at J, with 8 bases between. The germline V gene has CDR1 MDHEN and CDR2 SYDVKM.